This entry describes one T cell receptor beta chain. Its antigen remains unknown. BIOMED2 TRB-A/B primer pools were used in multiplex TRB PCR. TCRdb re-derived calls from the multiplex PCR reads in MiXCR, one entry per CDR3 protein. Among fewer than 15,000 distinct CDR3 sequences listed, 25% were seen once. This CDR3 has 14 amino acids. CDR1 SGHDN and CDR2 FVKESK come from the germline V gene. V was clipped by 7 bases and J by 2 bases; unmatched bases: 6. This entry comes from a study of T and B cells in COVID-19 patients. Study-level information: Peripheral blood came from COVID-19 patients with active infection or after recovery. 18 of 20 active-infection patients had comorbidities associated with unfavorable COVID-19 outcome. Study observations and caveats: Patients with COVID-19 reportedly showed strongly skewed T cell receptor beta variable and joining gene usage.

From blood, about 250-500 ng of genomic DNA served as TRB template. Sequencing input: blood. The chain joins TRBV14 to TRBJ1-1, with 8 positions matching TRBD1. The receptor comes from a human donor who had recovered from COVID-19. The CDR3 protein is CASNSGGANTEAFF. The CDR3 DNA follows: TGTGCCAGCAACTCAGGGGGCGCAAACACTGAAGCTTTCTTT.